The following is a T cell receptor (beta chain) sequence with its context. Profiled with immunoSEQ multiplex PCR; TCRdb holds only in-frame clones, not every one. The sample yields fewer than 500,000 clones, nearly 80% seen once. These data are taken from a study of shared clonotypes between healthy human individuals. The CDR3 is made up of 14 amino acids. Looked up from germline, CDR1 is LGHNA and CDR2 is YSLEER. The germline V and J ends were trimmed by 0 bases and 0 bases, with 4 bases remaining between them. The sequencing sample was made of PBMCs. The chain couples TRBV4-3 to TRBJ2-3; D gene unclear. The sequence derives from a woman between 35 and 50 years old in good health. Some clones in this sample may be carry-over from other donors' samples. The CDR3 is CASSQDPSTDTQYF. CDR3 DNA: TGCGCCAGCAGCCAAGATCCTAGCACAGATACGCAGTATTTT.